This T cell receptor (beta chain) derives from a study of regulatory T cells in long-lasting Graves disease (TCRdb year 2021). Concerning the study at large: In the newly diagnosed Graves' disease group, patients had been taking antithyroid drugs for less than 3 months. This study used TCR sequencing and RNA sequencing of peripheral blood to compare persistent Graves' disease patients against newly diagnosed Graves' disease patients. The study was conducted in China and was registered as a clinical trial. A total of around 35 samples underwent TCR sequencing: about 13 from persistent and roughly 20 from newly diagnosed Graves' disease patients.

The method behind the library was multiplex PCR. The sequencer was an Illumina HiSeq 4000. CDR3 regions were amplified by Arm-PCR with iRepertoire HTBI primers to construct TCR beta libraries. Gel purification was performed on PCR products prior to sequencing. Processing in the source paper ran as follows. A total of 62 TRBV and under 15 TRBJ segments were identified across samples and were used for gene usage analysis of CDR3 amino acid clonotypes. Filtered high-quality paired reads were merged into contigs using COPE and FqMerger. BLAST was used to align contigs to IMGT TRBV, TRBD and TRBJ reference genes, and CDR3 was defined according to IMGT. Any clonotype with a frequency above 0.1% was counted as a highly expanded clone. Repertoire diversity was measured by Shannon entropy, and V-J evenness by the Gini coefficient. Clonotypes shared by more than one individual were considered public. TCRdb itself trimmed the public reads at Q25 with fastp, ran MiXCR and retained productive beta chains. Rows with a matching CDR3 protein are joined into one entry that keeps the most common DNA and genes. The V and J calls were determined by TCRdb, not by the authors. This sample comprises about 540,000 distinct CDR3 sequences, roughly 13% of them detected only once. The top ten clones comprise under 10% of the sample.

Taken with the paper, the label for time point translates to: newly diagnosed GD, antithyroid drugs for less than 3 months. RNA was extracted from PBMCs in TRIzol for both TCR sequencing and RNA sequencing. The diagnosis of Graves' disease followed American Thyroid Association guidelines. Recruitment of patients was carried out at an endocrinology department in Xi'an, China. Each patient gave about 9.1 milliliters of peripheral blood, collected in an EDTA anticoagulant tube. Ficoll Paque Plus density gradient separation was used to isolate PBMCs, and no further T cell sorting was done. An Agilent 2100 Bioanalyzer and agarose gel were used to check RNA quality, and a NanoDrop 2000 was used to measure RNA concentration. The CDR1 and CDR2 encoded by the germline V gene are ENHRY and SYGVKD. V is clipped by 1 base and J by 5 bases, and the sequence between their germline boundaries is 0 bases long. The CDR3 runs 11 amino acids, cysteine and phenylalanine included. Of all the DNA, just the CDR3 is kept, 33 bases in frame from base 1.

The investigation overall reported the following: Sequencing and analysis were limited to the TCR beta chain. Peripheral blood alone was examined, since thyroid tissue, which constituted the primary lesion, could not be accessed. TRBV28, TRBJ1-2 and TRBJ2-5 were preferentially used in persistent disease, while TRBV20-1 and TRBJ2-1 were favored in newly diagnosed disease. Lower TCR Shannon entropy and fewer highly expanded clones were observed in persistent Graves' disease patients than in newly diagnosed patients, which suggested clonal expansion. As a limitation, the authors acknowledged that the small sample size may reduce accuracy. Patients with persistent disease shared more public clonotypes (fewer than 3,000) than newly diagnosed patients did (966).

This clonotype was recorded many times. Its antigen target is currently unknown. Within one base of it there is no much larger clone, and no base qualities were kept. These data also formed part of another study, on T cells in Graves' hyperthyroidism and ophthalmopathy. The second study reports: A patient counted as having stable Graves' hyperthyroidism if no progression to ophthalmopathy occurred over 18 months of follow-up. Hyperthyroidism patients were newly diagnosed, had a disease duration of under 2 months, and were aged 18 to 65 years. Exclusion was applied to patients with uncontrolled infections, other autoimmune diseases, pregnancy or lactation. Diagnoses were established on the basis of clinical symptoms, serum thyroxine and TRAb, thyroid ultrasound, and orbital computed tomography. A first-round RT-PCR of the TCR CDR3 used the HTBI primer set with the Qiagen OneStep RT-PCR kit. Most expanded thyroid clonotypes (frequency above 0.001) were also detected in blood, a finding suggesting that blood repertoires may reflect thyroid immune responses. Ophthalmopathy was separated from stable hyperthyroidism by a 13 V-J signature model, with 85% to 90% sensitivity and about 81% specificity obtained in cross-validation and 80%/75% obtained in testing. In validation, the model predicted progression to ophthalmopathy a median of 6.5 months before onset, with approximately 70% sensitivity and roughly 73% specificity. To identify TCR V-J signatures that set the groups apart, the researchers used a discovery cohort of more than 95 patients, made up of 40 to 45 with Graves' ophthalmopathy and some 60 with stable Graves' hyperthyroidism. Prospective prediction of ophthalmopathy was tested in an independent validation cohort consisting of 18 to 20 hyperthyroidism patients and about 17 patients who later progressed to ophthalmopathy. For training and testing, the 100 or so patients in the discovery cohort were randomly divided in a 7:3 ratio. Thyroid tissue and blood T-cell repertoires from more than five Graves' hyperthyroidism patients were also compared in the study. After sampling, hyperthyroidism patients received methimazole starting at 30 mg daily, and ophthalmopathy patients received high-dose intravenous methylprednisolone. The libraries were constructed in a second round of multiplex PCR and then size-selected and purified. Sequencing of the libraries was done on an Illumina HiSeq2000 using paired-end 100 bp reads. SOAPnuke was used to process the raw data, with reads discarded if the reads contained adapters or uncalled bases, had a mean Phred below 15, or lacked an exact constant-primer or identifier match. High-quality paired reads were merged with COPE v1.2.5, and unique nucleotide sequences were defined as clonotypes. MiTCR v1.1 was used to align clonotypes to the IMGT TRBV, TRBD and TRBJ reference segments. Analysis was restricted to V-J combinations with a frequency above 0.0001, which covered approximately 99% of repertoires. The TCS score was defined as the ratio of F50 (clonal expansion) to E x V (chaos), calculated using BLOSUM62-based TCRdist between CDR3 peptides within each V-J. Welch's t-statistics and random forest reduced roughly 540 V-J features to 10 to 15, which were used in a naive Bayes classifier (R e1071). No statistical method was used to fix the sample size in advance, and group allocation was not hidden from the investigators. The paper describes TCR Vbeta CDR3 sequencing of 140 or so peripheral blood samples, made up of under 50 ophthalmopathy patients, 70 to 75 hyperthyroidism patients and about 17 progressor patients.

The TCR comes from a man aged 25 to 40 with Graves disease. Donor details come from another sample of the same person, matched by shared clones. Material: peripheral blood mononuclear cells (PBMCs), obtained at new diagnosis, from a patient treated with antithyroid drugs. The rearrangement joined TRBV10-3 to TRBJ2-1, with the D gene call left open. At the DNA level, the sequence is TGTGCCATCAGTGAGTACAATGAGCAGTTCTTC. It translates to CAISEYNEQFF.